One sample yielded the 32 T cell receptor beta chains listed below, sequenced in a study of T-cell reconstitution after alpha-beta-depleted transplantation in children (dated by TCRdb to 2016 to 2017). Library method: PCR. TCRdb names Illumina HiSeq 2500 as the instrument used. To normalize quantification of the TCRbeta repertoire, the TCR libraries were built with molecular barcoding that relied on unique molecular identifiers. TCRdb trimmed the raw reads at Q25, called clones with MiXCR and kept productive beta chains. Rows with one shared CDR3 protein collapse into an entry with the most common genes and DNA. This sample has under 450,000 distinct CDR3 sequences in its table, and roughly 14% of those were observed once. The top ten clones comprise approximately 4.3% of the sample. The sequenced sample was PBMCs, obtained from the stem cell graft. These receptors were obtained from a human donor who donated a stem cell graft to a child with Fanconi anemia.

J is TRBJ1-3 and V is TRBV5-1; D is possibly TRBD1 (6 bases). The CDR3 spans 14 residues. The V and J ends lost 4 bases and 1 base respectively, with 9 bases between them. Germline V lookup: CDR1 SGHRS, CDR2 YFSETQ. CDR3 region: CASSVQGSGNTIYF. CDR3 nucleotides: TGCGCCAGCAGCGTACAGGGTTCTGGAAACACCATATATTTT.

The rearrangement joins TRBV5-1 to TRBJ2-1; no definite D call. This CDR3 is 13 amino acids long. Looked up from germline, CDR1 is SGHRS and CDR2 is YFSETQ. The germline V and J ends were trimmed by 4 bases and 3 bases, with 8 bases remaining between them. The CDR3 is CASSPTDYNEQFF. CDR3 sequence (DNA): TGCGCCAGCAGCCCCACGGACTACAATGAGCAGTTCTTC. The full variable domain, its missing parts supplied by reference TRBV5-1 and TRBJ2-1, is KAGVTQTPRYLIKTRGQQVTLSCSPISGHRSVSWYQQTPGQGLQFLFEYFSETQRNKGNFPGRFSGRQFSNSRSEMNVSTLELGDSALYLCASSPTDYNEQFFGPGTRLTVL.

The table lists this clonotype with many counts. The chain employs TRBV5-1 and TRBJ1-1; D ambiguous. CDR1 and CDR2 (germline): SGHRS, YFSETQ. Trimming took off 1 base at V and 0 bases at J, with 7 bases between the two ends. This CDR3 is 14 amino acids long. The CDR3 nucleotides read TGCGCCAGCAGCTTGTCGGGTATGAACACTGAAGCTTTCTTT. This encodes CASSLSGMNTEAFF. Full variable domain (outside the CDR3, taken from reference TRBV5-1 and TRBJ1-1): KAGVTQTPRYLIKTRGQQVTLSCSPISGHRSVSWYQQTPGQGLQFLFEYFSETQRNKGNFPGRFSGRQFSNSRSEMNVSTLELGDSALYLCASSLSGMNTEAFFGQGTRLTVV.

This clonotype appeared a few times. This chain connects TRBV20-1 to TRBJ1-1, with D possibly matching TRBD1 (5 bases). Trimming removed 2 bases from V and 1 base from J, with 8 bases in between. CDR1 and CDR2 from the germline V gene are DFQATT and SNEGSKA (reference sequence). The CDR3 contains 13 residues. CDR3 protein: CSARFTGNTEAFF. CDR3 DNA sequence: TGCAGTGCTAGATTTACAGGGAACACTGAAGCTTTCTTT.

This clonotype came up a few times. The gene calls are TRBV5-1 and TRBJ2-6; D is unclear. This CDR3 is built from 14 residues. Germline V gene lookup returns CDR1 SGHRS and CDR2 YFSETQ. The V end was cut by 8 bases, the J end by 0 bases, with 9 bases between. Here the CDR3 DNA reads TGCGCCAGTAGGGTTACCTCTGGGGCCAACGTCCTGACTTTC. Its translation is CASRVTSGANVLTF.

The genes are TRBV5-1 and TRBJ2-5; D remains ambiguous. The germline V gene has CDR1 SGHRS and CDR2 YFSETQ. The CDR3 length is 18 residues. V was cut by 3 bases and J by 0 bases, with 21 bases left in between. The CDR3 DNA reads as TGCGCCAGCAGCTCCCACCTTAACATCGCCAAGGACCAAGAGACCCAGTACTTC. It encodes CASSSHLNIAKDQETQYF.

This clonotype was counted ten times or more. The J gene is TRBJ2-7, the V gene TRBV5-6, with D unclear. CDR3 length: 16 residues. The germline V gene encodes CDR1 SGHDT and CDR2 YYEEEE. Trimming removed 1 base at V and 2 bases at J, with 16 bases between. In nucleotides, the CDR3 is TGTGCCAGCAGCTTGTCGGACGCCTTAGGGACCTACGAGCAGTACTTC. Translating gives CASSLSDALGTYEQYF.

This clonotype was picked up a small number of times. The J gene is TRBJ2-6, the V gene TRBV6-5; weak D call: TRBD1 (5 bases). V was cut by 4 bases and J by 2 bases, with 12 bases left in between. The CDR3 runs to 16 residues. Germline V gives CDR1 MNHEY, CDR2 SVGAGI. This chain's CDR3 is CASSSVGQAGANVLTF. CDR3 DNA: TGTGCCAGCAGTTCCGTCGGACAAGCTGGGGCCAACGTCCTGACTTTC.

This clonotype has a handful of counts. The chain has TRBV30 and TRBJ2-3; 9 bases map to TRBD2. The CDR3 has 14 residues. V trimming: 4 bases; J trimming: 3 bases; junction bases outside the gene matches: 5. Germline CDR1 is GTSNPN and CDR2 is SVGIG (reference sequence). CDR3 coding DNA: TGTGCCTGGAATAGAGCGGGGGGTACAGATACGCAGTATTTT. Translating it yields CAWNRAGGTDTQYF.

The table lists this clonotype with many counts. V gene TRBV5-1 combines with J gene TRBJ2-7; D is ambiguous. V was cut by 0 bases and J by 0 bases, with 7 bases left in between. This CDR3 is 14 amino acids long. CDR1 SGHRS and CDR2 YFSETQ come from the germline V gene. The CDR3: CASSLEPSSYEQYF. The CDR3 region has the DNA TGCGCCAGCAGCTTGGAACCTAGCTCCTACGAGCAGTACTTC.

This clonotype showed up just a few times. The rearrangement links TRBV5-6 to TRBJ2-1; a weak D match, TRBD1 (5 bases). V was pared by 5 bases and J by 5 bases, with 20 bases between. Germline values: CDR1 SGHDT, CDR2 YYEEEE. The CDR3 loop spans 16 amino acids. The CDR3 sequence is CASSFLTGNRHNEQFF. The CDR3 region has the DNA TGTGCCAGCAGTTTCCTTACAGGTAATAGACACAATGAGCAGTTCTTC.

This clonotype was counted a few times. This CDR3 is CASSTKGIPRETQYF. The DNA for the CDR3 is TGTGCCAGCAGTACAAAGGGGATACCAAGGGAGACCCAGTACTTC. The chain is built from TRBV27 and TRBJ2-5; TRBD1 might be the D (5 bases). Trimming removed 5 bases at V and 5 bases at J, with 18 bases between. This CDR3 spans 15 amino acids. CDR1 is MNHEY, CDR2 SMNVEV, per germline (reference sequence).

The V gene is TRBV4-2, the J gene TRBJ2-2; TRBD2 aligns across 8 bases. Germline assignment: CDR1 LGHNA and CDR2 YNFKEQ. The CDR3 is 16 residues long. J lost 4 bases, V lost 1 base, and 5 bases had no gene match. The CDR3, as DNA: TGTGCCAGCAGCCAAGGATCCGGGGGGGCCACCGGGGAGCTGTTTTTT. Translated, it gives CASSQGSGGATGELFF.

The CDR3 region is CASAYPLAGGETQYF. The CDR3 DNA sequence: TGTGCCAGCGCCTACCCGCTTGCGGGGGGTGAGACCCAGTACTTC. The V call is TRBV12-3 or TRBV12-4, the J call TRBJ2-5; 8 bases match TRBD2. The V segment lost 8 bases and the J segment 5 bases; nucleotides outside the gene matches: 13. This CDR3 has 15 residues.

This clonotype was detected only a few times. The rearrangement joins TRBV29-1 to TRBJ1-2, with D possibly matching TRBD1 (5 bases). V dropped 5 bases and J dropped 5 bases, with 21 bases sitting between them. Germline values: CDR1 SQVTM, CDR2 ANQGSEA. The CDR3 is made up of 15 amino acids. CDR3 nucleotide sequence: TGCAGCGTTCGGGTGACGGGGCTAGGAGGTTATGGCTACACCTTC. It encodes CSVRVTGLGGYGYTF.

This clonotype was recorded a few times. The genes are TRBV10-3 and TRBJ2-1; tentatively, D is TRBD1 or TRBD2 (5 bases each). Germline-derived CDR1 and CDR2 are ENHRY and SYGVKD. The CDR3 is 13 amino acids. V was trimmed by 6 bases and J by 7 bases, leaving 13 bases between them. This chain's CDR3 is CAIRARDGNEQFF. In nucleotides, the CDR3 is TGTGCCATCAGAGCCCGGGACGGTAATGAGCAGTTCTTC.

This clonotype has a handful of counts. This chain uses TRBV4-1 with TRBJ2-7; D ambiguous. V dropped 1 base and J dropped 7 bases, with 11 bases sitting between them. CDR1 and CDR2 (germline): MGHRA, YSYEKL. The CDR3 extends over 13 amino acids. The CDR3 bases are TGCGCCAGCAGCCAAGTGCCTTCTTCAGAGCAGTACGTC. Protein product: CASSQVPSSEQYV.

The chain combines TRBV5-6 with TRBJ2-3; 7 nucleotides agree with TRBD2. V shed 6 bases and J 5 bases; nucleotides not matched to a gene: 12. The CDR3 has 15 residues. Germline V gene sequence: CDR1 SGHDT, CDR2 YYEEEE. The CDR3 nucleotides are TGTGCCAGCAACCGGGGGGTATCGGGGGGAGATACGCAGTATTTT. Amino acids: CASNRGVSGGDTQYF.

This clonotype was counted at least ten times. The rearrangement links TRBV5-5 to TRBJ2-3; D ambiguous. The V end lost 4 bases, the J end lost 0 bases, and 12 bases lay between the germline ends. CDR1 is SGHKS, CDR2 YYEKEE, per germline (reference sequence). The CDR3 is made up of 15 amino acids. In DNA, the CDR3 is TGTGCCAGCAGCCAGACGTCGTCTAGCACAGATACGCAGTATTTT. Its protein product is CASSQTSSSTDTQYF.

This clonotype came up many times. The rearrangement links TRBV11-1 to TRBJ2-5; no clear D. CDR1 and CDR2 (germline): SGHAT, FQDESV (reference sequence). CDR3 size: 13 residues. V was cut by 4 bases and J by 10 bases, with 16 bases left in between. CDR3 in amino acids: CASSSNYEVGQYF. The CDR3 region has the DNA TGTGCCAGCAGCTCTAACTATGAAGTGGGCCAGTACTTC.

This clonotype turned up a few times. The chain carries TRBV6-1 and TRBJ2-3, with 7 bases lining up with TRBD2. Germline V gives CDR1 MNHNS, CDR2 SASEGT. V shed 1 base, J shed 0 bases, and the junction held 7 bases outside the gene matches. The CDR3 loop spans 17 amino acids. CDR3 region: CASSEGWGGTSTDTQYF. The CDR3 DNA follows: TGTGCCAGCAGTGAAGGATGGGGGGGGACTAGCACAGATACGCAGTATTTT.

This rearrangement joins TRBV9 to TRBJ1-2; D gene unclear. Germline loops: CDR1 SGDLS, CDR2 YYNGEE. Deletions cut 6 bases from V and 4 bases from J, with 22 bases between. The CDR3 contains 16 residues. CDR3 sequence (DNA): TGTGCCAGCACCACGCAGGTTGTTGTGTTGGTCTATGGCTACACCTTC. Encoded protein: CASTTQVVVLVYGYTF.

The table lists this clonotype with many counts. For the CDR3, the DNA is TGTGCCAGCAGCCTAGCCGAGGCCACGTTGGGGACTGAAGCTTTCTTT. It is translated as CASSLAEATLGTEAFF. The chain employs TRBV14 and TRBJ1-1; D unresolved. Germline lookup yields CDR1 SGHDN and CDR2 FVKESK. The CDR3 sequence is 16 residues long. V was cut by 4 bases and J by 5 bases, with 20 bases left in between.

This clonotype came up many times. The chain employs TRBV20-1 and TRBJ1-2; D perhaps matches TRBD1 (6 bases). Trimming took off 6 bases at V and 8 bases at J, with 22 bases between the two ends. This CDR3 spans 14 amino acids. Per the germline V gene, CDR1 is DFQATT and CDR2 is SNEGSKA (reference sequence). The CDR3 sequence is CSATREGGFLGYTF. CDR3 DNA: TGCAGTGCCACCAGGGAGGGGGGTTTTCTAGGCTACACCTTC.

This clonotype was found many times. The V gene is TRBV28, the J gene TRBJ2-1, with 8 bases lining up with TRBD2. Trimming at V came to 2 bases and at J to 1 base, leaving 7 bases not matched to a gene. The CDR3 extends over 17 amino acids. Germline V lookup: CDR1 MDHEN, CDR2 SYDVKM. The CDR3 DNA reads as TGTGCCAGCAGTTTAAGGGTTCGGGGGGGTTCCTACAATGAGCAGTTCTTC. Translation gives CASSLRVRGGSYNEQFF.

This clonotype was counted between two and nine times. The gene calls are TRBV5-1 and TRBJ1-4; 7 positions agree with TRBD1. In germline, CDR1 is SGHRS, CDR2 YFSETQ. This CDR3 has 17 amino acids. The junction had 16 bases not matched to a gene; V was cut back by 4 bases and J by 7 bases. In DNA, the CDR3 is TGCGCCAGCAGCCGGACCCGGGACAGCGAGAGGAGTGAAAAACTGTTTTTT. It translates to CASSRTRDSERSEKLFF.

The table lists this clonotype with many counts. The chain recombines TRBV9 with TRBJ1-3, with D unclear. CDR3 size: 14 residues. Germline V gene data show CDR1 as SGDLS and CDR2 as YYNGEE. Trimming removed 1 base from V and 4 bases from J, with 9 bases in between. CDR3 loop: CASSVTSGGNTIYF. The CDR3 bases are TGTGCCAGCAGCGTAACCTCGGGCGGAAACACCATATATTTT.

This clonotype was picked up a small number of times. At one boundary the junction diverges from the germline segment, which might be a read error. The V gene is TRBV7-9, the J gene TRBJ2-1; a weak D match, TRBD2 (7 bases). CDR1 and CDR2 from the germline V gene are SEHNR and FQNEAQ (reference sequence). The CDR3 is 12 amino acids. CDR3 in amino acids: CASSFLGGEPFF. For the CDR3, the DNA is TGTGCCAGCAGCTTCCTAGGGGGGGAGCCGTTCTTC.

This clonotype was seen repeatedly, ten times or more. Written as DNA, the CDR3 is TGCGCCAGCAGCTTGGCAGGAAACCGACAAGAGACCCAGTACTTC. It yields the protein CASSLAGNRQETQYF. The chain is built from TRBV5-1 and TRBJ2-5; D not certain. V lost 0 bases and J lost 2, with 11 bases in between. CDR3 length: 15 residues. Germline assignment: CDR1 SGHRS and CDR2 YFSETQ.

The V and J genes are TRBV7-2 and TRBJ2-6; TRBD2 matches at 7 bases. Germline-derived CDR1 and CDR2 are SGHTA and FQGNSA. The V gene end was trimmed by 8 bases and the J gene end by 0 bases; junction bases not matched to a gene: 4. This CDR3 is built from 15 residues. DNA of the CDR3: TGTGCCAGCGGGGGGGGGATCTCTGGGGCCAACGTCCTGACTTTC. Its translation: CASGGGISGANVLTF.

The chain has TRBV7-2 and TRBJ1-1; D remains ambiguous. Germline CDR1 and CDR2: SGHTA and FQGNSA. The V gene lost 7 bases and the J gene lost 2 bases, with 11 bases spanning the gap. The CDR3 loop spans 13 amino acids. The CDR3 loop reads CASTGVLNTEAFF. As DNA, the CDR3 is TGTGCCAGCACCGGAGTACTCAACACTGAAGCTTTCTTT.

This clonotype was found a few times. This chain connects TRBV7-2 to TRBJ1-4; D uncertain. The V gene's germline CDR1 is SGHTA and CDR2 FQGNSA. The CDR3 is made up of 16 amino acids. With 5 bases removed from V and 0 bases from J, the gap between germline ends came to 13 bases. CDR3 sequence reads: CASSAFVAPTNEKLFF. The CDR3 nucleotides read TGTGCCAGCAGCGCTTTCGTCGCCCCAACTAATGAAAAACTGTTTTTT.